This T cell receptor beta chain is drawn from a study of neurological immune-mediated disorders. The CDR3 sequence is 16 residues long. CDR1 and CDR2 (germline): MNHNY, SVGAGI (reference sequence). V was clipped by 0 bases and J by 0 bases, with 9 bases between them. Study findings and constraints: None of the CDR3 amino acid sequences of expanded clones recurred across subjects, suggesting private repertoires in all groups. In HTLV-1-associated myelopathy, TCR clonal expansion was greatest, and in multiple sclerosis it was least, below healthy controls.

This clonotype was observed at least ten times. Antigen: not known. TCRdb passed the 5' RACE reads through MiXCR, listing each CDR3 protein once. Of about 45,000 distinct CDR3 sequences in the sample, roughly 13% were seen once. This sample's time point: longitudinal time-point 3. PBMCs numbering 2 million and stored at -80 C yielded the unsorted libraries. This sequence joins TRBV6-6 and TRBJ2-1; weak D call: TRBD1 (6 bases). Sample: PBMCs. This receptor was taken from a man aged 30-40 years in good health. The chain's CDR3 is CASSYSTGSSYNEQFF. CDR3 nucleotides: TGTGCCAGCAGTTACTCTACAGGGAGCTCCTACAATGAGCAGTTCTTC.